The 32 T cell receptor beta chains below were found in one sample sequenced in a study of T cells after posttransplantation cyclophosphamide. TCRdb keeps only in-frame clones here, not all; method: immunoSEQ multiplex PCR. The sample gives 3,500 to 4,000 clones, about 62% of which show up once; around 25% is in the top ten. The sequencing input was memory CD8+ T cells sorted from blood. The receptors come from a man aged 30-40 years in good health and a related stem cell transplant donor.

The CDR3 region has the DNA TGTGCCAGCAGCTTACAGCGCCGGAGCACAGATACGCAGTATTTT. This encodes CASSLQRRSTDTQYF. The chain has TRBV7-2 and TRBJ2-3; D ambiguous. Germline V gene sequence: CDR1 SGHTA, CDR2 FQGNSA. The V end lost 2 bases, the J end lost 0 bases, and 9 bases lay between the germline ends. This CDR3 comprises 15 residues.

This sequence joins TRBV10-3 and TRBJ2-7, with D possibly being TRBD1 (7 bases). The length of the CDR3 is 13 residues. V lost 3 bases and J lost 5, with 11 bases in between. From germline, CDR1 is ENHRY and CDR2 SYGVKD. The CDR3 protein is CAISDGGGDEQYF. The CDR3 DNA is TGTGCCATCAGTGACGGAGGGGGCGACGAGCAGTACTTC.

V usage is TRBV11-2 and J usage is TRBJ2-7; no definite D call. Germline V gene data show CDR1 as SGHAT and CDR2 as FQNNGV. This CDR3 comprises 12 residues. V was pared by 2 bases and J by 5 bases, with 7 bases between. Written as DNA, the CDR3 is TGTGCCAGCAGCTTAAACGAGAACGAGCAGTACTTC. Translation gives CASSLNENEQYF.

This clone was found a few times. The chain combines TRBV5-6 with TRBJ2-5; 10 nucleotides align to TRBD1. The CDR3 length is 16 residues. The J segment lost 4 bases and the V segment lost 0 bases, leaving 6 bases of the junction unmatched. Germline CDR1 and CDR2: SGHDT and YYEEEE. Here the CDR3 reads CASSLGGTGARETQYF. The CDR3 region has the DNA TGTGCCAGCAGCTTGGGCGGGACAGGGGCTCGAGAGACCCAGTACTTC.

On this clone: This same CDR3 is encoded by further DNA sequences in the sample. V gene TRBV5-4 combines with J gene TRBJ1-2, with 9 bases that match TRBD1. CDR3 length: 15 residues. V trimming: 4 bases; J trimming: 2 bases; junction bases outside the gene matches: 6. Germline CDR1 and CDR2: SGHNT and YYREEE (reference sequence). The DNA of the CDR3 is TGTGCCAGCAGCCTTAGGGGACAGGGAAACTATGGCTACACCTTC. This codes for CASSLRGQGNYGYTF.

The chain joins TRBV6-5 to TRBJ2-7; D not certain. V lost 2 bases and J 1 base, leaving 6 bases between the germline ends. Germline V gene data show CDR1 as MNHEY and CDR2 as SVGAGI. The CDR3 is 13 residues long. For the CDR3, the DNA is TGTGCCAGCAGTTACGGCCAGTCCTACGAGCAGTACTTC. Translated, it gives CASSYGQSYEQYF.

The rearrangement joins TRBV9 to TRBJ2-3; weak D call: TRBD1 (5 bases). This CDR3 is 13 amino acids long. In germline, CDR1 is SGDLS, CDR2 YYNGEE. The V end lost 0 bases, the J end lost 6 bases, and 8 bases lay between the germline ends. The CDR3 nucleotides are TGTGCCAGCAGCGTAGCAGGGCGGGATACGCAGTATTTT. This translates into CASSVAGRDTQYF.

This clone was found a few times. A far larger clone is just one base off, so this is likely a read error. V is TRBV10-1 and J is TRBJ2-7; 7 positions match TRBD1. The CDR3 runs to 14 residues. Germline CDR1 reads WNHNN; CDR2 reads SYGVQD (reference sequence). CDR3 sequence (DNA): TGCGCCAGCAGGGAAAACGGACAGGCCTGCGAGCCGTACTTC. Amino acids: CASRENGQACEPYF.

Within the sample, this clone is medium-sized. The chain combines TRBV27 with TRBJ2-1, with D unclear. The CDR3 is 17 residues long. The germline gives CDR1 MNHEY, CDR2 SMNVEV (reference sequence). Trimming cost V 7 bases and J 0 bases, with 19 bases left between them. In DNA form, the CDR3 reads TGTGCCAGCACCATAACCGGGTCCTCCCTCTCCTACAATGAGCAGTTCTTC. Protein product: CASTITGSSLSYNEQFF.

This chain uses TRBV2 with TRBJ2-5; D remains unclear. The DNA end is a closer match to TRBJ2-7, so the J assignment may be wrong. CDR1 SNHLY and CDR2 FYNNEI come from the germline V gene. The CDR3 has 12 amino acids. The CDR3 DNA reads TGTGCCAGCAGATACGACACCTACGAGCAGTACTTC. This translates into CASRYDTYEQYF.

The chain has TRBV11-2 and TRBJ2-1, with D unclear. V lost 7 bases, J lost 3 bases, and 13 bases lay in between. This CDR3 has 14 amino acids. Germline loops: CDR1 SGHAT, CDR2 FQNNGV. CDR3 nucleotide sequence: TGTGCCAGCACCCCGAACCAGGACTACAATGAGCAGTTCTTC. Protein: CASTPNQDYNEQFF.

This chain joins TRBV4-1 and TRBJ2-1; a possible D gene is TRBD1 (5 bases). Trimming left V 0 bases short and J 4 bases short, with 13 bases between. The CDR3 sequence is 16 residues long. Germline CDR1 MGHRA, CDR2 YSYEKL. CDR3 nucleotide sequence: TGCGCCAGCAGCCAAGAGGGGCTAAACCCTTACAATGAGCAGTTCTTC. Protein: CASSQEGLNPYNEQFF.

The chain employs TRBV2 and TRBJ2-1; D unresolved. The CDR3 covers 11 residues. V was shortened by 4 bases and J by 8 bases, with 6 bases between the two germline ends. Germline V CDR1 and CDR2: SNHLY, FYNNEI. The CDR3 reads CASSGGHEQFF. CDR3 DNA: TGTGCCAGCAGTGGTGGCCATGAGCAGTTCTTC.

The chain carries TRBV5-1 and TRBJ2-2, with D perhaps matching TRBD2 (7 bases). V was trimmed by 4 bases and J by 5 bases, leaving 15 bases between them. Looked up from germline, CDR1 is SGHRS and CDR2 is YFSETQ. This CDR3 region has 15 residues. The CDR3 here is CASSLLGGQTGELFF. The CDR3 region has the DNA TGCGCCAGCAGCCTCTTGGGGGGGCAAACCGGGGAGCTGTTTTTT.

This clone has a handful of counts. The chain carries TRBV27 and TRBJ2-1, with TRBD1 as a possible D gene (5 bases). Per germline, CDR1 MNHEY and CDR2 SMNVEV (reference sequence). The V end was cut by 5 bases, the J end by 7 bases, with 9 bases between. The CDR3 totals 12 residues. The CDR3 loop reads CASSPNRNEQFF. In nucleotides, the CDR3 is TGTGCCAGCAGTCCTAACAGGAATGAGCAGTTCTTC.

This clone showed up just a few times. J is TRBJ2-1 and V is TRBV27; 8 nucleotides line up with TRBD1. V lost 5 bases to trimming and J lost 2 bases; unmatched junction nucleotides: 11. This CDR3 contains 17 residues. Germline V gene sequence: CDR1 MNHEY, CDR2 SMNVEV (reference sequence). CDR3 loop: CASSRTGSALAYNEQFF. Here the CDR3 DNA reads TGTGCCAGCAGTCGGACAGGGAGTGCCTTAGCCTACAATGAGCAGTTCTTC.

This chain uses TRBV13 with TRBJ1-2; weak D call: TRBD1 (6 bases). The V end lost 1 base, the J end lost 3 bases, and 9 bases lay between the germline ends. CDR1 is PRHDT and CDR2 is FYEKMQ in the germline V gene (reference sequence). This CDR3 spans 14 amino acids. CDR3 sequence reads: CASSLAGAYYGYTF. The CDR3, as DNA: TGTGCCAGCAGCTTAGCAGGGGCTTACTATGGCTACACCTTC. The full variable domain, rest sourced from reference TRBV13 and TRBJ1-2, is AAGVIQSPRHLIKEKRETATLKCYPIPRHDTVYWYQQGPGQDPQFLISFYEKMQSDKGSIPDRFSAQQFSDYHSELNMSSLELGDSALYFCASSLAGAYYGYTFGSGTRLTVV.

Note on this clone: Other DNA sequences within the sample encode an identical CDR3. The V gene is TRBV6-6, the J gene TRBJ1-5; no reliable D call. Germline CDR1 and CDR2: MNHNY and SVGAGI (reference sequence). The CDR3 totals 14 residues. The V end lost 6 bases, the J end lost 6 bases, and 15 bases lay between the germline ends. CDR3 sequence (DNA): TGTGCCAGCAGCCCCGACGGGGAAGTTCAGCCCCAGCATTTT. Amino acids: CASSPDGEVQPQHF.

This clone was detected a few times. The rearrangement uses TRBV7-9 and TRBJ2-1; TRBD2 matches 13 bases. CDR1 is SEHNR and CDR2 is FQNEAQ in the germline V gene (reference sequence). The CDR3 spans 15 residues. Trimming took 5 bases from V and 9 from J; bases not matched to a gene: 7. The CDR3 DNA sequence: TGTGCCAGCAGCCCGGGACTAGCGGGGAATTTTGAGCAGTTCTTC. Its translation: CASSPGLAGNFEQFF. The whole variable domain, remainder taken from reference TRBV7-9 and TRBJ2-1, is DTGVSQNPRHKITKRGQNVTFRCDPISEHNRLYWYRQTLGQGPEFLTYFQNEAQLEKSRLLSDRFSAERPKGSFSTLEIQRTEQGDSAMYLCASSPGLAGNFEQFFGPGTRLTVL.

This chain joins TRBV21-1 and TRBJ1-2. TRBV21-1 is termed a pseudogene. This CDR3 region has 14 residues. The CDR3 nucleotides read TGTGCCAGCAGCAACCATCGGTTCAACTATGGCTACACCTTC. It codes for CASSNHRFNYGYTF.

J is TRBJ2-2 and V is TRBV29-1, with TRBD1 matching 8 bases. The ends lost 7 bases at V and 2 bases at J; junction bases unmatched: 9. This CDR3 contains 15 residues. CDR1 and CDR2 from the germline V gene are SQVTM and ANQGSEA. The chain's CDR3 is CSAPSQGANTGELFF. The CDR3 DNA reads TGCAGCGCTCCCTCCCAGGGGGCAAACACCGGGGAGCTGTTTTTT.

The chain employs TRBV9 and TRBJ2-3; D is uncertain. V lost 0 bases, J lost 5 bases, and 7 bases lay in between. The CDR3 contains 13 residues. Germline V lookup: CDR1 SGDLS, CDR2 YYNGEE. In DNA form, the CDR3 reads TGTGCCAGCAGCGTAGACGGTCAAGATACGCAGTATTTT. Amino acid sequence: CASSVDGQDTQYF.

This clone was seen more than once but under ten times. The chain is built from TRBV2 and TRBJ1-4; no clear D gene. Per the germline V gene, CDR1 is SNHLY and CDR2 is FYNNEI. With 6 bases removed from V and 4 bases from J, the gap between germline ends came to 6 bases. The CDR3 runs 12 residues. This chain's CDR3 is CASRPGNEKLFF. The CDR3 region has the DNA TGTGCCAGCAGGCCGGGTAATGAAAAACTGTTTTTT.

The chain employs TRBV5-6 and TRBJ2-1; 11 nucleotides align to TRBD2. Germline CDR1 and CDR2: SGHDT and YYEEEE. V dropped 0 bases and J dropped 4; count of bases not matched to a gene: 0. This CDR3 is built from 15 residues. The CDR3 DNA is TGTGCCAGCAGCTTGGGGACTAGCGGGTACAATGAGCAGTTCTTC. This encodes CASSLGTSGYNEQFF. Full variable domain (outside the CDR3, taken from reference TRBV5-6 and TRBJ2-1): DAGVTQSPTHLIKTRGQQVTLRCSPKSGHDTVSWYQQALGQGPQFIFQYYEEEERQRGNFPDRFSGHQFPNYSSELNVNALLLGDSALYLCASSLGTSGYNEQFFGPGTRLTVL.

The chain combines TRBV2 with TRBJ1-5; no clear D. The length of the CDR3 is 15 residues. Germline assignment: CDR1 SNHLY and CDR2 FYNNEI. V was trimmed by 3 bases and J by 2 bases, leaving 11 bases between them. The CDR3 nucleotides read TGTGCCAGCAGTGAGTCTCCAGAGGGCAATCAGCCCCAGCATTTT. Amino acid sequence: CASSESPEGNQPQHF.

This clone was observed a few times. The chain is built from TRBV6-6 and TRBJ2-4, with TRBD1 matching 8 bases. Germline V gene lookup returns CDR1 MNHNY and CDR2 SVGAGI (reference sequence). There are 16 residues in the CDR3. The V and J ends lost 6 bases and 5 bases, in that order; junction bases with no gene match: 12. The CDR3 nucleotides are TGTGCCAGCAGCCCCCGTCTCAGGGGGCGTCAAAACATTCAGTACTTC. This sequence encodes CASSPRLRGRQNIQYF.

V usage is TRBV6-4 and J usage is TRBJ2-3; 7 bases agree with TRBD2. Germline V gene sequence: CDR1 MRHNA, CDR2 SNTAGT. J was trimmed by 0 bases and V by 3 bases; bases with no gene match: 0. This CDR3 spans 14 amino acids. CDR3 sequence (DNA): TGTGCCAGCAGTGAGCGGGGGAGCACAGATACGCAGTATTTT. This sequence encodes CASSERGSTDTQYF.

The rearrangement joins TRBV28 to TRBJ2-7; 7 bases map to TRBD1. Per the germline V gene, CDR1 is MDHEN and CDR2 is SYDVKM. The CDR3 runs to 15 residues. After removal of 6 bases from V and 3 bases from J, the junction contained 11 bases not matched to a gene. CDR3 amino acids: CASRPPQGTHYEQYF. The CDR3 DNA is TGTGCCAGCAGGCCACCACAGGGGACCCACTACGAGCAGTACTTC. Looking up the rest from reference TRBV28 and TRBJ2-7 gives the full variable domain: DVKVTQSSRYLVKRTGEKVFLECVQDMDHENMFWYRQDPGLGLRLIYFSYDVKMKEKGDIPEGYSVSREKKERFSLILESASTNQTSMYLCASRPPQGTHYEQYFGPGTRLTVT.

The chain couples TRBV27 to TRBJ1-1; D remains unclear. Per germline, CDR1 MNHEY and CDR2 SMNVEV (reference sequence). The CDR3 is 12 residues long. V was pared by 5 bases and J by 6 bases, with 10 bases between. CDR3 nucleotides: TGTGCCAGCAGTCCCAACCGGGCTGAAGCTTTCTTT. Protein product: CASSPNRAEAFF.

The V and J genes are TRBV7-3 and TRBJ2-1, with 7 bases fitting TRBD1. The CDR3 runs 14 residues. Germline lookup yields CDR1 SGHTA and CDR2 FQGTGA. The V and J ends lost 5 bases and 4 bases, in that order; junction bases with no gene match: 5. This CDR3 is CASSIGGGYNEQFF. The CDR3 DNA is TGTGCCAGCAGCATAGGGGGCGGGTACAATGAGCAGTTCTTC.

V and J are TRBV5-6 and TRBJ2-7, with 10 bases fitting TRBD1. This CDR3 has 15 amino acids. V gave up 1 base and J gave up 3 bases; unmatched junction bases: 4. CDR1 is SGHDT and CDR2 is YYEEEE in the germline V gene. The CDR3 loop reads CASSLYGTGVYEQYF. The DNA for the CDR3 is TGTGCCAGCAGCTTGTATGGGACAGGGGTCTACGAGCAGTACTTC.

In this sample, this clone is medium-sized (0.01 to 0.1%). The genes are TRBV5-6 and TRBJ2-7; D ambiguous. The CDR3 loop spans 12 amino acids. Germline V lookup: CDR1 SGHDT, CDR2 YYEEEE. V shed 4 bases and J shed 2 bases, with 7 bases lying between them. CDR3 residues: CASSPGTYEQYF. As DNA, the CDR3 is TGTGCCAGCAGCCCAGGAACCTACGAGCAGTACTTC.